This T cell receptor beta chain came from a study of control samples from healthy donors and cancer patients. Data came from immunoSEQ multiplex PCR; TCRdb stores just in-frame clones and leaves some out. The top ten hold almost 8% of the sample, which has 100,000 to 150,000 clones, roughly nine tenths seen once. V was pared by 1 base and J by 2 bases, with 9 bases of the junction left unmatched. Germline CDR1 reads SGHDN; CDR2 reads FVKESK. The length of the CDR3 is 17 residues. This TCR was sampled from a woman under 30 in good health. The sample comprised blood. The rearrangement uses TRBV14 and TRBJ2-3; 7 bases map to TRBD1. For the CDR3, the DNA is TGTGCCAGCAGCCAAGTGCCGGACAGGTTTGTCACAGATACGCAGTATTTT. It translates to CASSQVPDRFVTDTQYF.